One T cell receptor (beta chain) is described in this entry. Germline CDR1 and CDR2: MNHEY and SVGAGI. The CDR3 consists of 14 residues. This record comes from a study of monozygotic twins with inflammatory bowel disease. With the 5' RACE reads reprocessed, TCRdb shows one record per CDR3 protein and no DNA. The repertoire table contains around 210,000 distinct CDR3 sequences. The chain couples TRBV6-5 to TRBJ1-2; TCRdb gives TRBD1 as the D gene, but with no DNA this cannot be confirmed. The TCR sequence derives from a human donor with ulcerative colitis or Crohn's disease, or a healthy co-twin of an affected twin (not recorded which). Source material: blood. CDR3 protein: CASSSLGQDGGYTF.